These 29 T cell receptor beta chains originate from one sample sequenced in a study of T cells in Graves' hyperthyroidism and ophthalmopathy (dated by TCRdb to about 2019). Libraries were made using multiplex PCR. The sequencer listed for this sample is Illumina HiSeq 2000. TCR beta CDR3 regions were amplified from RNA transcripts. For the first round of RT-PCR on the TCR CDR3, the HTBI primer set was used together with the Qiagen OneStep RT-PCR kit. TCRdb handled the public reads itself, with Q25 trimming in fastp and clone calling in MiXCR, and kept productive beta chains. Each record represents a unique CDR3 protein, reported with the most common genes and DNA among its rows. The sample yields approximately 420,000 distinct CDR3 sequences; roughly an eighth were counted once. The ten largest account for roughly 4.8% of the sample. Sequenced: blood. These receptors were collected from a woman aged 18-29 years with Graves' hyperthyroidism.

In regard to this clonotype: Since a much larger clone is just one base distant, this may be a read error. This sequence joins TRBV6-1 and TRBJ2-7; 9 nucleotides line up with TRBD1. The better agreement between TRBJ2-1 and the DNA end casts doubt on the J call. This CDR3 has 14 amino acids. CDR1 is MNHNS, CDR2 SASEGT, per germline. The CDR3 loop is CASSRTGEHYEQFF. The DNA of the CDR3 is TGTGCCAGCAGTCGGACAGGGGAGCATTACGAGCAGTTCTTC.

This clonotype was picked up a small number of times. The gene calls are TRBV4-2 and TRBJ2-2; 9 bases align to TRBD1. CDR1 is LGHNA, CDR2 YNFKEQ, per germline. V gave up 1 base and J gave up 6 bases; unmatched junction bases: 6. The CDR3 runs 16 residues. The CDR3 DNA is TGTGCCAGCAGCCAAGCGCCACAGGGGGCTTCCGGGGAGCTGTTTTTT. Protein product: CASSQAPQGASGELFF.

This clonotype was counted ten times or more. This chain joins TRBV11-2 and TRBJ1-1, with 8 bases aligning to TRBD1. Trimming removed 5 bases from V and 4 bases from J; junction bases left unmatched: 6. The germline gives CDR1 SGHAT, CDR2 FQNNGV. The CDR3 is made up of 14 amino acids. The DNA for the CDR3 is TGTGCCAGCAGCATACAGGACAGGGCCACTGAAGCTTTCTTT. Translation gives CASSIQDRATEAFF.

In this sample, this clonotype turned up many times. This sequence joins TRBV20-1 and TRBJ2-1; TRBD2 matches at 11 bases. The CDR3 has 13 residues. Germline loops: CDR1 DFQATT, CDR2 SNEGSKA (reference sequence). After removal of 5 bases from V and 10 bases from J, the junction contained 7 bases not matched to a gene. The CDR3 sequence is CSAGLAGSGEQFF. The CDR3 nucleotides are TGCAGTGCTGGACTAGCGGGTTCAGGCGAGCAGTTCTTC.

J is TRBJ2-7 and V is TRBV7-2, with TRBD2 identical over 11 bases. The CDR3 extends over 15 amino acids. The ends lost 5 bases at V and 3 bases at J; junction bases unmatched: 6. In germline, CDR1 is SGHTA, CDR2 FQGNSA. Here the CDR3 reads CASSPIAGGNYEQYF. CDR3 nucleotides: TGTGCCAGCAGCCCAATAGCGGGAGGGAACTACGAGCAGTACTTC. The variable domain in full, with the rest retrieved from reference TRBV7-2 and TRBJ2-7, is GAGVSQSPSNKVTEKGKDVELRCDPISGHTALYWYRQSLGQGLEFLIYFQGNSAPDKSGLPSDRFSAERTGGSVSTLTIQRTQQEDSAVYLCASSPIAGGNYEQYFGPGTRLTVT.

This clonotype was seen only a few times. The V gene is TRBV7-6, the J gene TRBJ2-1; 7 positions match TRBD2. The CDR3 loop spans 18 amino acids. V shed 0 bases, J shed 4 bases, and the junction held 12 bases outside the gene matches. Per germline, CDR1 SGHVS and CDR2 FNYEAQ. CDR3 region: CASSLARASGRPYNEQFF. The DNA of the CDR3 is TGTGCCAGCAGCTTAGCCCGCGCTAGCGGACGACCTTACAATGAGCAGTTCTTC.

The V call is TRBV12-3 or TRBV12-4, the J call TRBJ1-1; possible D gene TRBD1, 5 bases. Trimming removed 5 bases at V and 2 bases at J, with 15 bases between. This CDR3 is built from 15 residues. CDR3 in amino acids: CASSAPPGHNTEAFF. CDR3 nucleotides: TGTGCCAGCAGTGCCCCCCCAGGACACAACACTGAAGCTTTCTTT.

Ten or more counts support this clonotype. The chain employs TRBV2 and TRBJ2-3; 9 bases match TRBD1. Germline V gives CDR1 SNHLY, CDR2 FYNNEI. CDR3 length: 14 residues. The J segment lost 4 bases and the V segment lost 6 bases, leaving 5 bases of the junction unmatched. CDR3: CASRRQGGSDTQYF. DNA for the CDR3: TGTGCCAGCAGGAGACAGGGGGGGTCAGATACGCAGTATTTT. The variable domain in full, completed from reference TRBV2 and TRBJ2-3, reads EPEVTQTPSHQVTQMGQEVILRCVPISNHLYFYWYRQILGQKVEFLVSFYNNEISEKSEIFDDQFSVERPDGSNFTLKIRSTKLEDSAMYFCASRRQGGSDTQYFGPGTRLTVL.

Of note for this clonotype: A much bigger clone sits one base away, suggesting this may be a read error. This rearrangement joins TRBV12-3 or TRBV12-4 to TRBJ2-1, with no clear D. The CDR3 runs 14 residues. The V gene lost 3 bases and the J gene lost 2 bases, with 8 bases spanning the gap. The CDR3 DNA is TGTGCCAGCAGTTTGGTGACTCCCTACAATGAGCAGTTCTTC. This encodes CASSLVTPYNEQFF.

Comment on this clonotype: A single base separates this from a much larger clone, so it may be a read error. Because it lacks the conserved phenylalanine or tryptophan at the end, this CDR3 is likely a read error. The rearrangement uses TRBV7-6 and TRBJ2-1; 9 nucleotides agree with TRBD1. J gave up 6 bases and V 4 bases, and 10 bases lay outside the gene matches. Germline V gene lookup returns CDR1 SGHVS and CDR2 FNYEAQ. The CDR3 spans 16 residues. The CDR3 bases are TGTGCCAGCAGCTCAGCCCTGACAGGGGGTGGCAATGAGCAGTTCTGC. Translation gives CASSSALTGGGNEQFC.

The chain combines TRBV12-3 or TRBV12-4 with TRBJ2-7; 7 bases agree with TRBD1. The CDR3 is 14 amino acids. J lost 4 bases, V lost 10 bases, and 13 bases had no gene match. CDR3 DNA sequence: TGTGCCAACTCCCCGGGACAGAACCCATACGAGCAGTACTTC. It translates to CANSPGQNPYEQYF.

The table lists this clonotype with many counts. The V and J genes are TRBV12-3 or TRBV12-4 and TRBJ1-1; D not certain. With 3 bases removed from V and 8 bases from J, the gap between germline ends came to 16 bases. This CDR3 spans 14 amino acids. The CDR3 protein is CASSFSTRGNEAFF. The DNA of the CDR3 is TGTGCCAGCAGTTTTAGTACTCGGGGAAACGAAGCTTTCTTT.

This clonotype turned up a few times. V is TRBV19 and J is TRBJ1-1, with 7 bases that match TRBD1. Germline assignment: CDR1 LNHDA and CDR2 SQIVND (reference sequence). The CDR3 covers 13 residues. V was clipped by 7 bases and J by 6 bases; unmatched bases: 8. The CDR3 DNA reads as TGTGCCAGTATTGAACAGGGGCCGGCTGAAGCTTTCTTT. Its protein is CASIEQGPAEAFF.

This clonotype was observed at least ten times. The V call is TRBV6-2 or TRBV6-3, the J call TRBJ2-3; the D call may be TRBD1 or TRBD2 (6 bases each). This CDR3 region has 15 residues. The germline V and J ends were trimmed by 7 bases and 1 base, with 15 bases remaining between them. The germline CDR1 and CDR2 sequences are MNHEY and SVGEGT. The CDR3 spells CASNRGGLGTDTQYF. CDR3 DNA sequence: TGTGCCAGCAACCGAGGGGGACTTGGCACAGATACGCAGTATTTT.

The gene calls are TRBV27 and TRBJ1-1, with 10 bases identical to TRBD1. The CDR3 is made up of 16 amino acids. With V trimmed by 7 bases and J by 3 bases, 11 bases remained unmatched. The germline V gene encodes CDR1 MNHEY and CDR2 SMNVEV (reference sequence). The CDR3 nucleotides read TGTGCCAGCATATCGCTCGGGACAGGGGATGACACTGAAGCTTTCTTT. This codes for CASISLGTGDDTEAFF.

This clonotype was seen ten or more times. The chain combines TRBV20-1 with TRBJ2-7; D is unclear. The germline CDR1 and CDR2 sequences are DFQATT and SNEGSKA (reference sequence). With 3 bases removed from V and 3 bases from J, the gap between germline ends came to 15 bases. The CDR3 is made up of 14 amino acids. Written as DNA, the CDR3 is TGCAGTGCTAGGGACCCCCGGGTCAGCTACGAGCAGTACTTC. It specifies CSARDPRVSYEQYF.

This clonotype was recorded at least ten times. The rearrangement joins TRBV2 to TRBJ2-7; maybe TRBD2 (5 bases). CDR1 is SNHLY, CDR2 FYNNEI, per germline. Trimming took off 6 bases at V and 3 bases at J, with 6 bases between the two ends. The CDR3 runs 11 residues. CDR3 DNA: TGTGCCAGCAGCCGGGGCTACGAGCAGTACTTC. The encoded protein is CASSRGYEQYF. The whole variable domain, remainder taken from reference TRBV2 and TRBJ2-7, is EPEVTQTPSHQVTQMGQEVILRCVPISNHLYFYWYRQILGQKVEFLVSFYNNEISEKSEIFDDQFSVERPDGSNFTLKIRSTKLEDSAMYFCASSRGYEQYFGPGTRLTVT.

This clonotype was detected ten times or more. The CDR3 region has the DNA TGTGCCACCAGCAGAGATCTGGACAGGAGACAGACCCAGTACTTC. This encodes CATSRDLDRRQTQYF. The chain carries TRBV15 and TRBJ2-5; 7 bases match TRBD1. J lost 6 bases, V lost 0 bases, and 7 bases had no gene match. The germline gives CDR1 LNHNV, CDR2 YYDKDF (reference sequence). This CDR3 is 15 amino acids long.

This clonotype has ten or more counts. The chain links TRBV28 to TRBJ1-4; D unclear. Per germline, CDR1 MDHEN and CDR2 SYDVKM. There are 18 residues in the CDR3. Trimming pared 3 bases from V and 5 bases from J, leaving 22 bases between. Written as DNA, the CDR3 is TGTGCCAGCAGTTTCCCAGTCAGGAGGGAGGTAGCGAATGAAAAACTGTTTTTT. This codes for CASSFPVRREVANEKLFF.

This clonotype was observed a handful of times. The chain employs TRBV7-2 and TRBJ2-1; perhaps D is TRBD1 or TRBD2 (5 bases each). CDR1 and CDR2 from the germline V gene are SGHTA and FQGNSA. The V gene lost 1 base and the J gene lost 5 bases, with 9 bases spanning the gap. This CDR3 is 14 amino acids long. The CDR3 coding sequence is TGTGCCAGCAGCTTAGAGGGACGGGACAATGAGCAGTTCTTC. It encodes CASSLEGRDNEQFF. Full variable domain (outside the CDR3, taken from reference TRBV7-2 and TRBJ2-1): GAGVSQSPSNKVTEKGKDVELRCDPISGHTALYWYRQSLGQGLEFLIYFQGNSAPDKSGLPSDRFSAERTGGSVSTLTIQRTQQEDSAVYLCASSLEGRDNEQFFGPGTRLTVL.

This clonotype was seen many times. The genes are TRBV7-9 and TRBJ2-7; 8 bases align to TRBD2. CDR1 is SEHNR, CDR2 FQNEAQ, per germline (reference sequence). V was clipped by 3 bases and J by 2 bases; unmatched bases: 9. CDR3 size: 16 residues. The CDR3 bases are TGTGCCAGCAGCTTTCCCCTAGCGGGCTTAACCTACGAGCAGTACTTC. Translating gives CASSFPLAGLTYEQYF. The whole variable domain, remainder taken from reference TRBV7-9 and TRBJ2-7, is DTGVSQNPRHKITKRGQNVTFRCDPISEHNRLYWYRQTLGQGPEFLTYFQNEAQLEKSRLLSDRFSAERPKGSFSTLEIQRTEQGDSAMYLCASSFPLAGLTYEQYFGPGTRLTVT.

The J gene is TRBJ2-2, the V gene TRBV7-2; possibly TRBD1 or TRBD2 for D (5 bases each). Germline loops: CDR1 SGHTA, CDR2 FQGNSA. V dropped 6 bases and J dropped 4 bases, with 9 bases sitting between them. The CDR3 sequence is 13 residues long. The CDR3 spells CASRGTGTGELFF. CDR3 nucleotides: TGTGCCAGCAGGGGGACCGGCACCGGGGAGCTGTTTTTT.

This clonotype was observed many times. The V call is TRBV4-3, the J call TRBJ2-5, with 9 bases identical to TRBD2. The CDR3 has 16 residues. V lost 3 bases and J lost 5; bases outside the gene matches: 10. The germline CDR1 and CDR2 sequences are LGHNA and YSLEER. CDR3 sequence: CASSQVFSGSQETQYF. The CDR3 bases are TGCGCCAGCAGCCAGGTTTTTAGCGGGAGTCAGGAGACCCAGTACTTC.

At least ten counts were recorded for this clonotype. The rearrangement uses TRBV3-1 and TRBJ2-2; 7 bases fit TRBD2. CDR3 length: 17 amino acids. J gave up 5 bases and V 4 bases, and 13 bases lay outside the gene matches. Looked up from germline, CDR1 is LGHDT and CDR2 is YNNKEL (reference sequence). This CDR3 is CASSRGTAGVRTGELFF. CDR3 nucleotide sequence: TGTGCCAGCAGCCGAGGGACTGCGGGAGTACGGACCGGGGAGCTGTTTTTT.

This clonotype came up many times. The J gene is TRBJ2-7, the V gene TRBV6-1; a weak D match, TRBD2 (6 bases). V was trimmed by 1 base and J by 2 bases, leaving 12 bases between them. The CDR3 is 15 amino acids. Germline loops: CDR1 MNHNS, CDR2 SASEGT. The CDR3 DNA follows: TGTGCCAGCAGTGAAGAGGTTAGCGGAGCCTACGAGCAGTACTTC. This sequence encodes CASSEEVSGAYEQYF.

This clonotype has just a few counts. The V call is TRBV5-4, the J call TRBJ2-7; 8 bases fit TRBD2. Germline assignment: CDR1 SGHNT and CDR2 YYREEE (reference sequence). The CDR3 is 14 residues long. The ends lost 4 bases at V and 2 bases at J; junction bases unmatched: 5. The CDR3 bases are TGTGCCAGCAGCGACGGGACTAGGCCCTACGAGCAGTACTTC. It encodes CASSDGTRPYEQYF.

This clonotype has more than one count but fewer than ten. One junction end does not reproduce the germline sequence, and a read error may be involved. The rearrangement links TRBV28 to TRBJ2-7; tentatively, D is TRBD1 or TRBD2 (6 bases each). Looked up from germline, CDR1 is MDHEN and CDR2 is SYDVKM. The CDR3 length is 15 residues. As DNA, the CDR3 is TGTGCCAGCCTTCGTCAAGGGGGGCGCCCCTACGGGCAGTACTTC. It translates to CASLRQGGRPYGQYF.

This chain joins TRBV4-3 and TRBJ2-7; D remains ambiguous. This CDR3 contains 16 residues. Germline V gene lookup returns CDR1 LGHNA and CDR2 YSLEER. V was cut by 1 base and J by 2 bases, with 15 bases left in between. The CDR3 DNA reads as TGCGCCAGCAGCCAAGTATGGTGGACCCATCCCTACGAGCAGTACTTC. Protein product: CASSQVWWTHPYEQYF.

At least ten counts were recorded for this clonotype. The chain carries TRBV11-2 and TRBJ1-1; 7 bases line up with TRBD1. Trimming at V came to 0 bases and at J to 4 bases, leaving 5 bases not matched to a gene. Germline V gives CDR1 SGHAT, CDR2 FQNNGV. This CDR3 region has 15 residues. DNA for the CDR3: TGTGCCAGCAGCTTAGAAGGGGGCTTGGGCACTGAAGCTTTCTTT. It encodes CASSLEGGLGTEAFF. Together with reference TRBV11-2 and TRBJ1-1, the CDR3 gives the full variable domain: EAGVAQSPRYKIIEKRQSVAFWCNPISGHATLYWYQQILGQGPKLLIQFQNNGVVDDSQLPKDRFSAERLKGVDSTLKIQPAKLEDSAVYLCASSLEGGLGTEAFFGQGTRLTVV.